Listed below are T cell receptor beta chains from one sample, sequenced in a study. Via MiXCR, TCRdb re-called the RT-PCR reads, giving one row per CDR3 protein. The repertoire consists of around 700,000 distinct CDR3 sequences, with about 14% occurring once and the leading ten covering roughly 3.9%. Input material: memory CD4+ T cells from blood. Receptor source: a female donor in good health, serving as a healthy control. The conserved cysteine and the conserved F or W are not part of the CDR3 here. The D gene is left open where the match is weak.

D: .
V: TRBV4-2
J: TRBJ2-6
CDR3: ASSPDQLAAGANVLT

D: TRBD1
V: TRBV10-1
J: TRBJ2-1
CDR3: ASSEAGGFYEQF

D: .
V: TRBV7-3
J: TRBJ2-3
CDR3: ASSQGLSSDTQY

D: TRBD2
V: TRBV12-3/TRBV12-4
J: TRBJ2-7
CDR3: ASSLGGNVYEQY

D: .
V: TRBV5-1
J: TRBJ1-2
CDR3: ASSLADATGGYT

D: .
V: TRBV5-1
J: TRBJ2-1
CDR3: ASSVALGSYNEQF

D: TRBD1
V: TRBV20-1
J: TRBJ1-3
CDR3: SAVNRGPDTIY

D: .
V: TRBV3-1
J: TRBJ2-1
CDR3: ASSHTTRNEQF

D: .
V: TRBV29-1
J: TRBJ1-4
CDR3: SAEPQNGKLF

D: .
V: TRBV4-3
J: TRBJ1-3
CDR3: ASSQDAGNTIY

D: TRBD2
V: TRBV7-2
J: TRBJ2-5
CDR3: ASSPRASGGAWETQY

D: TRBD1
V: TRBV6-6
J: TRBJ1-4
CDR3: ASSEPGTGVEKLF

D: .
V: TRBV4-3
J: TRBJ2-1
CDR3: ASSQEQMWGNEQF

D: TRBD1
V: TRBV28
J: TRBJ1-2
CDR3: ASSMGGQGLGYT

D: .
V: TRBV18
J: TRBJ2-2
CDR3: ASSPYSASELF

D: .
V: TRBV20-1
J: TRBJ2-3
CDR3: SARDQGGTTDTQY

D: .
V: TRBV7-9
J: TRBJ2-1
CDR3: ASSGWIHELDEQF

D: TRBD1
V: TRBV6-1
J: TRBJ1-2
CDR3: ASSDRTGNYGYT

D: TRBD1
V: TRBV7-2
J: TRBJ2-1
CDR3: ASSPYVSDRGNEQF

D: .
V: TRBV7-9
J: TRBJ1-4
CDR3: ASSLRVDRQSEKLF

D: .
V: TRBV20-1
J: TRBJ1-5
CDR3: SARDVLSNQPQH

D: .
V: TRBV5-1
J: TRBJ2-5
CDR3: ASGNTKETQY